The source of this TCR beta chain is a study of response to subunit inactivated influenza vaccine. The study's findings and limits: Few new T cells, the authors suggested, are recruited by each seasonal influenza vaccination.

Germline assignment: CDR1 SGHKS and CDR2 YYEKEE (reference sequence). The length of the CDR3 is 16 residues. V dropped 1 base and J dropped 0 bases, with 11 bases sitting between them. TCRdb called the RT-PCR reads again in MiXCR, with one record for every CDR3 protein. The table records under 850,000 distinct CDR3 sequences, 15% to 20% of them present only once. This clonotype has a count of ten or more. The antigen remains unidentified. The source material was PBMCs from blood, sampled roughly 5 days after vaccination. This chain connects TRBV5-5 to TRBJ2-4; D gene uncertain. The receptor was derived from a man aged 50 or older who received an inactivated influenza vaccine. The CDR3 loop reads CASSLSGSLAKNIQYF. The CDR3 nucleotides read TGTGCCAGCAGCTTGTCTGGCAGTCTAGCCAAAAACATTCAGTACTTC.